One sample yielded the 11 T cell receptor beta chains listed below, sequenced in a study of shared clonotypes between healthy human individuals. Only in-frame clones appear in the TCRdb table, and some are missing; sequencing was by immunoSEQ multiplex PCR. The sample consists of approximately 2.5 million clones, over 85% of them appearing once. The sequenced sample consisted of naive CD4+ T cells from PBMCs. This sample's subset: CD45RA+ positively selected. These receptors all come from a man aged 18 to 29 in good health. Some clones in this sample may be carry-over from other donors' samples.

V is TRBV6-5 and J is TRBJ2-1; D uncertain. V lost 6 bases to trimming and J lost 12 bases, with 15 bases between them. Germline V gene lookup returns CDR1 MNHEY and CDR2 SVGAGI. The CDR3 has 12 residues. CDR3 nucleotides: TGTGCCAGCAGCCCTAGAGGTTCGGCGCAGTTCTTC. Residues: CASSPRGSAQFF.

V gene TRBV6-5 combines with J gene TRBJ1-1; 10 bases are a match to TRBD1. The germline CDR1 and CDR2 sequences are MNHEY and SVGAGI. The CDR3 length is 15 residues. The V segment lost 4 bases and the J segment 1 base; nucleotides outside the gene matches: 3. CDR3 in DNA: TGTGCCAGCAGTTCCAGGGACAGGGGGAACACTGAAGCTTTCTTT. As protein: CASSSRDRGNTEAFF.

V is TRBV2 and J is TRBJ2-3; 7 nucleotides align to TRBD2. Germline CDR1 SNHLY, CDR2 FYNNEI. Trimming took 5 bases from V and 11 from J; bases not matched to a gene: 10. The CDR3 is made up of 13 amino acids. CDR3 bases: TGTGCCAGCAGTCGGGACTACAACTACGAGCAGTATTTT. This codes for CASSRDYNYEQYF.

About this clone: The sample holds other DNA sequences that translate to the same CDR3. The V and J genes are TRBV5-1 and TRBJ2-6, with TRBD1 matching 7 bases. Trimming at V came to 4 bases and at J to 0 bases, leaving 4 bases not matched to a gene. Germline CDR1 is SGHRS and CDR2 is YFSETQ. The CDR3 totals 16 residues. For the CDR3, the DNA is TGCGCCAGCAGCCCGACAGGGAGCTCTGGGGCCAACGTCCTGACTTTC. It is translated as CASSPTGSSGANVLTF.

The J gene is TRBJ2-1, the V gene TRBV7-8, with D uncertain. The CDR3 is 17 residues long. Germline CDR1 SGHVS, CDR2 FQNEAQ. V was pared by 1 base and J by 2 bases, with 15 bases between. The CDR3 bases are TGTGCCAGCAGCTTAGTAAGCCCTCGAAGCCCCTACAATGAGCAGTTCTTC. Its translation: CASSLVSPRSPYNEQFF.

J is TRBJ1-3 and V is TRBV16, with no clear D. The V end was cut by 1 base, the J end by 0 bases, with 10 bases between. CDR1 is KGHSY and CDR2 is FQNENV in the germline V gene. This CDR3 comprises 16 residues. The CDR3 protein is CASSQYLFSSGNTIYF. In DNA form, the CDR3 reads TGTGCCAGCAGCCAATACCTGTTCTCCTCTGGAAACACCATATATTTT.

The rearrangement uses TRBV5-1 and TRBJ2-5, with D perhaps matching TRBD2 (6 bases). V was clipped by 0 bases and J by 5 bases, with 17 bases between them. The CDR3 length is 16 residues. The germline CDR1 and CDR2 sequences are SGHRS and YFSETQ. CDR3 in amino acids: CASSLAGTGVVETQYF. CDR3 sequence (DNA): TGCGCCAGCAGCTTGGCCGGGACTGGGGTGGTTGAGACCCAGTACTTC.

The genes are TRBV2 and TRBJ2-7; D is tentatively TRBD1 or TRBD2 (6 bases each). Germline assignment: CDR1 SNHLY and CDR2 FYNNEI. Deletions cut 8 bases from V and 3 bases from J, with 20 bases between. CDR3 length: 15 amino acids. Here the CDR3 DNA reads TGTGCCAGCGGGGGCAGTGCGGGGAAATTCTACGAGCAGTACTTC. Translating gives CASGGSAGKFYEQYF.

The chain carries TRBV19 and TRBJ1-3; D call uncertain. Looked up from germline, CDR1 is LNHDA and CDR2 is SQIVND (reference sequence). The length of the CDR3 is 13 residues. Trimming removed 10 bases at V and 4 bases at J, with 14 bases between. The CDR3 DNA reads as TGTGCCACCGCCAGGTTGAAGGGAAACACCATATATTTT. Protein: CATARLKGNTIYF.

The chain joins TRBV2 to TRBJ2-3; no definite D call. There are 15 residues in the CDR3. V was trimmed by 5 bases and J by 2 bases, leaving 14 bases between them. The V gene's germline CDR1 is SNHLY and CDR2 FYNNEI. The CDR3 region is CASSPPGRTTDTQYF. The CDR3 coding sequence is TGTGCCAGCAGTCCTCCCGGGCGGACCACAGATACGCAGTATTTT.

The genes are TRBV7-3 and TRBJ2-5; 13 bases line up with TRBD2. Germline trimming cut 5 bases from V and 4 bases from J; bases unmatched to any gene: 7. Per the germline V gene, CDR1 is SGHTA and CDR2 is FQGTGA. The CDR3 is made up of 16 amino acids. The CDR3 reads CASSTRTSGSRETQYF. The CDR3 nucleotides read TGTGCCAGCAGCACCCGGACTAGCGGGAGTAGAGAGACCCAGTACTTC.